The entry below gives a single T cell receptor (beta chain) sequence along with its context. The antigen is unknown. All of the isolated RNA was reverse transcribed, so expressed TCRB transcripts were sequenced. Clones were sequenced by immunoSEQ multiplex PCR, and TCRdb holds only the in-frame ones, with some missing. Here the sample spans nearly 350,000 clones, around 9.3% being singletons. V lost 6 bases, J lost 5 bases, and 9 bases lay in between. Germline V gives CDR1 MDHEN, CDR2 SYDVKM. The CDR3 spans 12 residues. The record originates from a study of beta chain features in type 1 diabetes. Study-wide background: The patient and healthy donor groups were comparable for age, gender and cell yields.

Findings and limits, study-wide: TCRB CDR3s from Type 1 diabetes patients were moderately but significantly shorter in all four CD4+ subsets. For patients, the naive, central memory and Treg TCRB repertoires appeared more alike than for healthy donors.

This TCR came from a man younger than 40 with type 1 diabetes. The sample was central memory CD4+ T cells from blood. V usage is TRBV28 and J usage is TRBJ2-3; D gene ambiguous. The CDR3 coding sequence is TGTGCCAGCAGCTCGGACCTAGATACGCAGTATTTT. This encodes CASSSDLDTQYF.